This TCR beta chain emerged from a study of T cell responses to AZD1222 COVID-19 vaccine. Study information: Second doses that came at about 4 or about 12 weeks were put together.

Produced via immunoSEQ multiplex PCR; TCRdb's table is partial and in-frame only. The sample includes 95,000 to 120,000 clones, roughly 86% seen only once; the top ten take 3% to 3.5%. This clone was seen once. This CDR3 region has 15 residues. CDR1 and CDR2 from the germline V gene are MDHEN and SYDVKM. The ends were cut back, 1 base at V and 1 base at J, with 10 bases in the middle. The J gene is TRBJ1-1, the V gene TRBV28, with D tentatively TRBD1 (5 bases). The clonotype was recovered from an adult in good health. The source was peripheral blood, collected on day 0 of AZD1222 vaccination. The CDR3 loop reads CASSLLGTGNTEAFF. CDR3 nucleotide sequence: TGTGCCAGCAGTTTATTGGGAACAGGGAACACTGAAGCTTTCTTT.